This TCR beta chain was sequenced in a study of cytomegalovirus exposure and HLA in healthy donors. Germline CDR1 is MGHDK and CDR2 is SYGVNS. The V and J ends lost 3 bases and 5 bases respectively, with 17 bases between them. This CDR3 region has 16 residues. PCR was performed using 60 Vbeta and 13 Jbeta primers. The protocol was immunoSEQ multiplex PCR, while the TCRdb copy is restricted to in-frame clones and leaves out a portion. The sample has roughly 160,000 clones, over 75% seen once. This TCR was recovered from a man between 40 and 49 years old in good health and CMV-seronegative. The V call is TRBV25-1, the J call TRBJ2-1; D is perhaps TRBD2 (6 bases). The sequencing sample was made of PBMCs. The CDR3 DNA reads TGTGCCAGCAGTGAGCCCCCGGGGACTCGGAACAATGAGCAGTTCTTC. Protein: CASSEPPGTRNNEQFF.